This T cell receptor (beta chain) was captured by sequencing in a study of Ad26.COV2.S vaccination and SARS-CoV-2 variants. Treatment specified: around 19 received Ad26.COV2.S at low or high dose, single or two shots; 5 received placebo; per-sample allocation not given. Samples came from day 63 after the first vaccine or placebo injection. This CDR3 has 12 residues. The V gene lost 4 bases and the J gene lost 6 bases, with 9 bases spanning the gap. Germline V lookup: CDR1 MNHEY, CDR2 SVGEGT. This table comes from immunoSEQ multiplex PCR, and its TCRdb copy is limited to in-frame clones, with some not included. The sample yields over 400,000 clones, approximately 92% seen once.

The receptor comes from a person aged 18-60 years who received the Ad26.COV2.S COVID-19 vaccine or a placebo. The sample here was peripheral blood, taken in a trial of Ad26.COV2.S vaccine versus placebo. This sequence joins TRBV6-2 or TRBV6-3 and TRBJ1-2; unclear D gene. CDR3 in DNA: TGTGCCAGCAGTTTCTCATTGCATGGCTACACCTTC. Its translation: CASSFSLHGYTF.